What follows describes a single T cell receptor (beta chain). Its recognized antigen is unknown. No base qualities exist here, and no much larger clone lies one base off it. The CDR3 contains 14 residues, cysteine and phenylalanine counted. Just the 42-base CDR3 DNA is kept, in frame starting at base 1. The germline ends are 7 bases apart after V is trimmed by 2 bases and J by 1 base. As encoded in the germline V gene, CDR1 is SGHTA while CDR2 is FQGNSA. This entry is derived from a study of shared clonotypes between healthy human individuals (TCRdb year 2020). Background on the whole study: A few men and a couple of women, aged 18 to 49 years, made up the cohort. For each donor, three plates each were used for CD4 naive and CD4 memory, two plates were used for CD8 naive, and one plate was used for CD8 memory. To estimate repertoire size and how much clonotypes are shared between individuals, the study performed deep sequencing of blood TCR repertoires from five healthy adults. Libraries were prepared and TCR repertoires were sequenced by different laboratories using diverse techniques, in order to increase sequencing depth and limit assay-specific biases. Each donor's leukapheresis produced roughly between roughly 0.85 and 9 billion PBMCs. Overall study results and their limits: Sampling was limited to blood, and TCR repertoires in tissue likely differ from TCR repertoires in blood. Larger estimated clonotype richness was generally found for naive subsets than for memory subsets. Because the study included a small number of donors, the genetic and exposure-history diversity represented was limited. Sharing across several donors was observed for around 4.8% of naive CD4, over 3% of naive CD8, roughly 2.3% of memory CD4, and about 0.39% of memory CD8 clonotypes. Compared with non-shared clonotypes, clonotypes shared by all four sorted-subset donors had higher generation probabilities. Pairwise subsampling led to the expectation that sequencing depth would affect the degree of clonotype sharing among donors. Incomplete sequencing was indicated by rarefaction of sorted-subset datasets, despite the large sequencing depth.

Healthy HIV-negative adults with no recently reported acute infections or vaccinations were included as donors. Every donor was a Caucasian adult living in Nashville, Tennessee, USA. Magnetic negative selection was used to enrich CD4+ T cells, after which naive cells were positively selected on CD45RA and the negative fraction became the memory subset. After blood collection by leukapheresis, PBMCs were isolated using Ficoll-Histopaque density gradient centrifugation and then cryopreserved in the vapor phase of liquid nitrogen. Purity and quantity of every magnetically sorted T cell population were checked by analytical flow cytometry. Genomic DNA was isolated from each sorted fraction and quantified by UV absorbance on a Nanodrop 2000c. TCR CDR3 regions were amplified from genomic DNA by multiplex PCR using the deep immunoSEQ assay. Genomic DNA extracted from each cell subset was distributed evenly over all wells of several immunoSEQ 96-well plates, and each plate served as one replicate. For sorted subsets, around 200 ng genomic DNA, equal to 30,000 to 35,000 T cell genomes, was loaded into each replicate PCR. The purified libraries were quantified using a Qubit 3.0 fluorometer, sized with a Bioanalyzer 2100, and then quantified again using the KAPA Library Quantification kit. A separate single-read 150-cycle Illumina NextSeq 550 flow cell was used to sequence each immunoSEQ 96-well plate. In the authors' own workflow: Because the immunoSEQ output held only junctional sequences and lacked quality scores, the filtering could not match the filtering applied to full-length reads. Sequences were annotated with PyIR, a Python wrapper for IgBLAST v1.9, and V/J genes and CDR3 were assigned using IMGT germline references. Reads were removed for weak V/J assignments (E-value above 1e-6), missing CDR3, stop codons, out-of-frame junctions, or ambiguous translated residues. V3J clonotypes were defined by identical inferred V gene, J gene, and CDR3 amino acid sequence. Percentage overlap between repertoires was computed as shared unique clonotypes divided by the size of the smaller repertoire. RTK rarefaction, the Chao1 estimator, and Recon v2.1 estimates of unobserved clonotypes were used to assess repertoire richness. For all TCRbeta clonotypes obtained by the gDNA method from several donors, generation probabilities were computed with OLGA. The table comes from immuneACCESS by way of TCRdb, which keeps in-frame sequences with V and J called. Part of the clones is missing from these tables; in studies checked, under half for an unresolved V gene and the rest for unknown reasons. From that table come the V and J calls and clone size; the DNA was used to work out D and trimming. Here the sample has about 1.5 million clones; approximately 98% occur a single time. About 0.45% of the sample comes from the top ten.

This clonotype originated in a young man in good health. Sequenced sample: naive CD4+ T cells sorted from blood. What this sample's cell subset or site label stands for: CD45RA+ positively selected. The chain joins TRBV7-2 to TRBJ2-3; possibly the D gene is TRBD1, per 5 matching bases. The CDR3: CASSLFRGTDTQYF. At the DNA level, the sequence is TGTGCCAGCAGCTTATTCAGGGGCACAGATACGCAGTATTTT.